This T cell receptor beta chain derives from a study of T cells of healthy individuals. The CDR3 is 16 amino acids. Losses at the gene ends were 7 bases for V and 0 bases for J; bases not matched to a gene: 6. Per germline, CDR1 SNHLY and CDR2 FYNNEI. Each CDR3 protein is one row after TCRdb ran MiXCR on the 5' RACE reads. Altogether 60,000 to 70,000 distinct CDR3 sequences are present, roughly 16% being singletons, with the ten largest covering around 4.7%. The chain links TRBV2 to TRBJ1-6, with 7 bases fitting TRBD1. The receptor was isolated from a human donor in good health. The CDR3 is CASKLRQGSYNSPLHF. CDR3 DNA sequence: TGTGCCAGCAAACTTAGACAGGGCTCCTATAATTCACCCCTCCACTTT.